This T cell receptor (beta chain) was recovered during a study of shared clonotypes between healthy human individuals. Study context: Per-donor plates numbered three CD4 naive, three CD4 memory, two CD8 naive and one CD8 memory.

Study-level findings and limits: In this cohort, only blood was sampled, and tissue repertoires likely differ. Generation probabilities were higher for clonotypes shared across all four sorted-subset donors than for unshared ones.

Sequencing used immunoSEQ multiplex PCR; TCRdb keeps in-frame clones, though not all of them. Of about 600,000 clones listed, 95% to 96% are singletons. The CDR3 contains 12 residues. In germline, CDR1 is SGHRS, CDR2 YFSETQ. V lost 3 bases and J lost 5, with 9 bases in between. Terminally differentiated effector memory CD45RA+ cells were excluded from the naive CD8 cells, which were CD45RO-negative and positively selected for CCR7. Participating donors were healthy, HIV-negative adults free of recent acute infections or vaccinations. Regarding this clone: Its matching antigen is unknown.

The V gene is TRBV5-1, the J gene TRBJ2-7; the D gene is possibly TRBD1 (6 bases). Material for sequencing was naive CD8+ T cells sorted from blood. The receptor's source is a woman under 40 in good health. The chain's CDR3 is CASSWDIHEQYF. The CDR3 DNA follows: TGCGCCAGCAGCTGGGACATCCACGAGCAGTACTTC.